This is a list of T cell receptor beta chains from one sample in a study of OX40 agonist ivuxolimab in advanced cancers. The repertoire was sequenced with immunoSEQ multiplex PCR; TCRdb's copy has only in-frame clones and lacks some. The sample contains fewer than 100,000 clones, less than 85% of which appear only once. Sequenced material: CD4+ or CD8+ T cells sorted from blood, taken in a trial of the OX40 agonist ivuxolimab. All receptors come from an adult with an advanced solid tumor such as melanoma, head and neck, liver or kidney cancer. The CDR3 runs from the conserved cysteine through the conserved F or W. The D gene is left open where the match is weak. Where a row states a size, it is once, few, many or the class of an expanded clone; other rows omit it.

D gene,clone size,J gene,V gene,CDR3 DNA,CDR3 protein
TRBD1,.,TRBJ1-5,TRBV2,TGTGCCAGCAGTGGTGGACAGGACAATCAGCCCCAGCATTTT,CASSGGQDNQPQHF
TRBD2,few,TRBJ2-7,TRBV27,TGTGCCAGCAGTTTAGCCGGGAGGGTTTCTTACGAGCAGTACTTC,CASSLAGRVSYEQYF
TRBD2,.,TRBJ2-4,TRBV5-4,TGTGCCAGCAGCCCCACTAGCGGGACTAAAAACATTCAGTACTTC,CASSPTSGTKNIQYF
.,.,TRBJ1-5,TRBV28,TGTGCCAGCCGAAACCCCGGGAGTATGAAGCAGCCCCAGCATTTT,CASRNPGSMKQPQHF
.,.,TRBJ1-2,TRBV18,TGTGCCAGCTCACCAACGACGGAAAACTATGGCTACACCTTC,CASSPTTENYGYTF
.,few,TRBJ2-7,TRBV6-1,TGTGCCAGCAGTCCCCGTCATCCCTACGAGCAGTACTTC,CASSPRHPYEQYF
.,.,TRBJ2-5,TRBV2,TGTGCCAGCAGCGCCGGGAGCCAAGAGACCCAGTACTTC,CASSAGSQETQYF
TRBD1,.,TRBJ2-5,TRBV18,TGTGCCAGCTCACCAGGGACAGAGGAGACCCAGTACTTC,CASSPGTEETQYF
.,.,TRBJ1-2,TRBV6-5,TGTGCCAGCAGTTCCCATGGACAAATTAACTATGGCTACACCTTC,CASSSHGQINYGYTF
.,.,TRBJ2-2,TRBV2,TGTGCCAGCAGGGATTCGAACACCGGGGAGCTGTTTTTT,CASRDSNTGELFF
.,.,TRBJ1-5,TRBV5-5,TGTGCCAGCAGCTTGGTTTCAGGGATGGTTCAGCCCCAGCATTTT,CASSLVSGMVQPQHF
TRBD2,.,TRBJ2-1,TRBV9,TGTGCCAGCAGCGTAGGCCACGCGGGAGGGCCGGGTGAGCAGTTCTTC,CASSVGHAGGPGEQFF
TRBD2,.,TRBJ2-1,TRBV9,TGTGCCAGCAGCGTAGATAGCGGGGGGTACAATGAGCAGTTCTTC,CASSVDSGGYNEQFF